This T cell receptor beta chain is from a study of Ad26.COV2.S vaccination and SARS-CoV-2 variants (dated by TCRdb to about 2021). Concerning the study at large: Donors in the vaccine arm were drawn from COV1001, a phase I-IIa trial of Ad26.COV2.S in healthy adults that was multicentre, randomized, double-blind and placebo-controlled. A total of roughly 32 samples were included in the TCR-sequenced set, comprising 19 Ad26.COV2.S vaccine recipients, 5 placebo recipients and 8 SARS-CoV-2 convalescent individuals. Investigators remained blinded to trial group allocation during experiments and outcome assessment. Participants in the trial were split at random into five groups of five each, receiving low-dose or high-dose Ad26.COV2.S once or twice, or else placebo on both occasions. Sequencing of the TCRbeta repertoire served to evaluate the specificity and breadth of SARS-CoV-2-reactive T cell receptors following Ad26.COV2.S vaccination. Ad26.COV2.S was administered intramuscularly at a dose of 5x10^10 or 1x10^11 viral particles, either as one shot or as two shots given 56 days apart. Summary of the overall study and its limitations: Spike-specific TCR breadth was higher in Ad26.COV2.S recipients than in placebo recipients (P = 0.0014). The authors noted that the TCR breadth and depth analyses may have underestimated total T cell responses. The study lacked the statistical power to compare responses across vaccine doses or regimens. Substantial breadth of spike-specific CD8+ and CD4+ T cell responses was reported after vaccination. Non-spike TCR breadth was comparable between vaccine and placebo recipients, consistent with the vaccine containing only spike.

Reading the label with the study, this specimen's treatment or condition is: some 20 received Ad26.COV2.S at low or high dose, single or two shots; 5 received placebo; per-sample allocation not given. Repertoires of vaccine and placebo recipients were sequenced from samples taken on day 63 after the first injection. Between 29 July and 7 August 2020, Cohort 1b enrolled 20 to 30 adults aged 18-55 years at one site in Boston, USA. Ad26.COV2.S was a replication-incompetent adenovirus type 26 vector expressing a prefusion-stabilized SARS-CoV-2 spike protein from the original Wuhan strain. A word on this clone: The antigen this receptor binds is unknown. Per-base quality was not reported, and no clone a single base away is much larger than it.

The CDR3 runs 15 amino acids, cysteine and phenylalanine included. The read is trimmed to its CDR3 DNA, 45 bases read in frame from base 1. V is shortened by 3 bases, J by 0 bases, and the region joining them spans 9 bases. Per the germline V gene, LGHNA is the CDR1 and YSLEER is the CDR2. The immunoSEQ Assay was the method used to sequence TCRbeta CDR3 regions. After extraction, genomic DNA underwent amplification by bias-controlled multiplex PCR, followed by high-throughput sequencing. Under the source paper's analysis protocol: To quantify the absolute abundance of each unique TCRbeta CDR3 region, sequences were collapsed and filtered. Usable DNA was measured by amplifying reference genes present in all nucleated cells, and TCRbeta template counts were normalized to that usable DNA to estimate T cell fraction. Repertoire TCRs were annotated as SARS-CoV-2-specific when V gene, CDR3 amino acid sequence and J gene were exactly matched to a known reactive TCR set. The reference SARS-CoV-2 TCR set was derived from MIRA and filtered for enrichment in COVID-19-positive ImmuneCODE repertoires, a step that removed public or cross-reactive TCRs. Using the MIRA antigens, annotated TCRs were further analysed by specific ORF or by position within an ORF. Breadth was defined as annotated unique rearrangements over total unique productive rearrangements; depth was the summed frequency of those rearrangements. TCR breadth was compared between groups using two-sided Wilcoxon rank-sum tests. TCRdb holds this immuneACCESS table with in-frame rearrangements only. Some clones are missing; in checked studies, unresolved V genes explain under half, and the rest has no known cause. V and J calls and clone size follow that table, whereas D and trimming were derived from the DNA. This sample is represented by roughly 680,000 clones; approximately 88% of them were singletons. The ten largest clones add up to around 1.4% of the sample.

Sequences were derived from peripheral blood, sampled in a trial of Ad26.COV2.S vaccine versus placebo. The receptor chain draws on TRBV4-3 and TRBJ1-3, with no confident D gene call. This clonotype originated in a person aged 18-65 years who received the Ad26.COV2.S COVID-19 vaccine or a placebo. In nucleotides, the sequence is TGCGCCAGCAGCCACCTTTCGGGCTCTGGAAACACCATATATTTT. Its protein reads: CASSHLSGSGNTIYF.